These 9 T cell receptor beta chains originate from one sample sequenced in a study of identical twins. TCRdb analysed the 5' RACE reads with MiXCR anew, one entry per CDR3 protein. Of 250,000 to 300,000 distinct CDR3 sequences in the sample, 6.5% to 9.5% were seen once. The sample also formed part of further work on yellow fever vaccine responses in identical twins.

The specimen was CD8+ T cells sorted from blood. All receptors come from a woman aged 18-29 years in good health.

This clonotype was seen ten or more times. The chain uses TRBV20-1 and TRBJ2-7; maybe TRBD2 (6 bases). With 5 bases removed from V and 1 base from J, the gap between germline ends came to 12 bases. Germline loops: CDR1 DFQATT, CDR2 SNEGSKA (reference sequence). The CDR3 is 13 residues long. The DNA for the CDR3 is TGCAGTGCTTCGGCACTAGCTTCCTACGAGCAGTACTTC. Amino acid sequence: CSASALASYEQYF.

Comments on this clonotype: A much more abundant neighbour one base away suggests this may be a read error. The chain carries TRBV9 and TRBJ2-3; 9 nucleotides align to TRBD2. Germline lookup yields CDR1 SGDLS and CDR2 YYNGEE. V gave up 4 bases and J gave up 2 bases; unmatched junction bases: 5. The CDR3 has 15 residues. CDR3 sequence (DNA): TGTGCCAGCAGCTTCTGCGGGGGGGACACAGATACGCAGTATTTT. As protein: CASSFCGGDTDTQYF.

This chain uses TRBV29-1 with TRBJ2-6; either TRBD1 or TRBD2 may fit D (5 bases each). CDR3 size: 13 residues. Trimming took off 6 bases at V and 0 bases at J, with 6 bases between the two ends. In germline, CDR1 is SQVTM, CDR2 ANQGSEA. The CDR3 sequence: CSVGDSGANVLTF. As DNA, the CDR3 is TGCAGCGTGGGGGACTCTGGGGCCAACGTCCTGACTTTC.

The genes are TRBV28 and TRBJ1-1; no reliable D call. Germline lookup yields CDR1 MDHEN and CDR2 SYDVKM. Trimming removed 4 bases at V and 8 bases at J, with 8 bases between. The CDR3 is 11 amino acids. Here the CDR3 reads CASSSDAEAFF. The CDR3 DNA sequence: TGTGCCAGCAGTTCAGATGCCGAAGCTTTCTTT.

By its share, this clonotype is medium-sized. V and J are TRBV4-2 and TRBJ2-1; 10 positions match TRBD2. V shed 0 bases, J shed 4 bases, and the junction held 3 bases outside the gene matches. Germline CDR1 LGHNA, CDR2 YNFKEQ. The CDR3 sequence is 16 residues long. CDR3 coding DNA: TGTGCCAGCAGCCAAGAGACTAGCGGGTCTTACAATGAGCAGTTCTTC. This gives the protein CASSQETSGSYNEQFF.

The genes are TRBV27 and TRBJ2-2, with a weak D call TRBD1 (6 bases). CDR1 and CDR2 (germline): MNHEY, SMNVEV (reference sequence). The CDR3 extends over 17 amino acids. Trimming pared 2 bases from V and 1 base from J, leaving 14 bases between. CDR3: CASSLRAGALNTGELFF. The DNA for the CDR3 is TGTGCCAGCAGTTTAAGGGCAGGGGCCCTGAACACCGGGGAGCTGTTTTTT.

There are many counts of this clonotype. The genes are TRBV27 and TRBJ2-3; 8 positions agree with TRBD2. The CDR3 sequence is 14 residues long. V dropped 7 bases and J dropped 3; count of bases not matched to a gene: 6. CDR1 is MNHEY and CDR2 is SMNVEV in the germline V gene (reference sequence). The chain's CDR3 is CASNPGRGTDTQYF. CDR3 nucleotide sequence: TGTGCCAGCAACCCCGGGAGGGGGACAGATACGCAGTATTTT.

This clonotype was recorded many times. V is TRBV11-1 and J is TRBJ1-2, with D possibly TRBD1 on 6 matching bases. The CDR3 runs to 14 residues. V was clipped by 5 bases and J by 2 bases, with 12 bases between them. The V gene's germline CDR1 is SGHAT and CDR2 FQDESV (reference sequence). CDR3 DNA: TGTGCCAGCAGCCCACAGGGCACCAACTATGGCTACACCTTC. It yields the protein CASSPQGTNYGYTF.

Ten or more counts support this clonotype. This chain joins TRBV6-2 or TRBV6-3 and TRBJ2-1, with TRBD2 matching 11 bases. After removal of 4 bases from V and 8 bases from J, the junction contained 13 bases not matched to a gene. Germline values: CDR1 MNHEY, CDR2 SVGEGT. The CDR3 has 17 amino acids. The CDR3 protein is CASSSPPLAGVTDEQFF. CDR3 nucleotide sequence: TGTGCCAGCAGTTCTCCCCCACTAGCGGGAGTAACGGATGAGCAGTTCTTC.